The 31 T cell receptor beta chains listed next were all sequenced from one sample in a study of shared clonotypes between healthy human individuals. Sequenced by immunoSEQ multiplex PCR; TCRdb stores in-frame clones only, minus some. The data contain tens of thousands of clones, roughly three fifths of them singletons. Sequenced material: memory CD8+ T cells sorted from blood. Subset: CD45RO+ cells pooled with CCR7-negative TemRA cells. The receptors here all came from a young man in good health.

The gene calls are TRBV19 and TRBJ2-2; tentatively, D is TRBD1 (6 bases). CDR1 and CDR2 (germline): LNHDA, SQIVND (reference sequence). The CDR3 is 16 amino acids. The V and J ends lost 2 bases and 0 bases respectively, with 10 bases between them. In DNA, the CDR3 is TGTGCCAGTAGTATACTTGGACAGCCGAACACCGGGGAGCTGTTTTTT. Its translation is CASSILGQPNTGELFF.

The chain carries TRBV28 and TRBJ1-2; TRBD1 agrees at 9 bases. Germline V gives CDR1 MDHEN, CDR2 SYDVKM. V lost 6 bases and J lost 4; bases outside the gene matches: 12. The CDR3 is 16 residues long. Written as DNA, the CDR3 is TGTGCCAGCAGCCCCCTTCGGACAGGGGTTGTCTATGGCTACACCTTC. The encoded protein is CASSPLRTGVVYGYTF.

The DNA of the CDR3 is TGTGCCAGCTCACCCAATCCAAGCAGGTATAGCACAGATACGCAGTATTTT. As protein: CASSPNPSRYSTDTQYF. The rearrangement joins TRBV18 to TRBJ2-3; no firm D call. From germline, CDR1 is KGHSH and CDR2 LQKENI. The CDR3 is 17 amino acids. With 3 bases removed from V and 0 bases from J, the gap between germline ends came to 16 bases. The variable domain in full, completed from reference TRBV18 and TRBJ2-3, reads NAGVMQNPRHLVRRRGQEARLRCSPMKGHSHVYWYRQLPEEGLKFMVYLQKENIIDESGMPKERFSAEFPKEGPSILRIQQVVRGDSAAYFCASSPNPSRYSTDTQYFGPGTRLTVL.

The V and J genes are TRBV27 and TRBJ1-5; possible D gene TRBD1, 5 bases. Trimming took off 3 bases at V and 4 bases at J, with 16 bases between the two ends. The CDR3 length is 16 residues. Germline loops: CDR1 MNHEY, CDR2 SMNVEV (reference sequence). CDR3 amino acids: CASSFGARQGNQPQHF. CDR3 nucleotides: TGTGCCAGCAGTTTTGGGGCGCGGCAGGGAAATCAGCCCCAGCATTTT.

This rearrangement joins TRBV5-6 to TRBJ2-2; the D is unclear. Germline values: CDR1 SGHDT, CDR2 YYEEEE. V gave up 0 bases and J gave up 8 bases, with 14 bases separating them. The CDR3 runs 15 residues. The CDR3 region is CASSLGSLVSGELFF. As DNA, the CDR3 is TGTGCCAGCAGCTTGGGCTCGTTGGTGTCGGGGGAGCTGTTTTTT. Drawing the rest from reference TRBV5-6 and TRBJ2-2, the complete variable domain is DAGVTQSPTHLIKTRGQQVTLRCSPKSGHDTVSWYQQALGQGPQFIFQYYEEEERQRGNFPDRFSGHQFPNYSSELNVNALLLGDSALYLCASSLGSLVSGELFFGEGSRLTVL.

V and J are TRBV27 and TRBJ2-7; weak D call: TRBD1 (6 bases). The V gene's germline CDR1 is MNHEY and CDR2 SMNVEV (reference sequence). The CDR3 extends over 17 amino acids. The ends were cut back, 4 bases at V and 4 bases at J, with 23 bases in the middle. The CDR3 loop reads CASSSRLLGQPQYEQYF. CDR3 bases: TGTGCCAGCAGTTCCCGCTTATTAGGACAGCCTCAATACGAGCAGTACTTC.

The CDR3 nucleotides are TGTGCCAGCAGTGAGGAGGGACCGACCGGGAAACTGTTTTTT. The encoded protein is CASSEEGPTGKLFF. This chain uses TRBV25-1 with TRBJ1-4; weak D call: TRBD1 (5 bases). The germline gives CDR1 MGHDK, CDR2 SYGVNS. Trimming took off 3 bases at V and 11 bases at J, with 16 bases between the two ends. This CDR3 is built from 14 residues.

V gene TRBV7-2 combines with J gene TRBJ2-5, with a possible D match to TRBD2 (5 bases). The V end was cut by 3 bases, the J end by 1 base, with 12 bases between. CDR1 and CDR2 (germline): SGHTA, FQGNSA. The CDR3 runs to 15 residues. In DNA form, the CDR3 reads TGTGCCAGCAGCTTTTGGGGAGCTGGCCAAGAGACCCAGTACTTC. The encoded protein is CASSFWGAGQETQYF.

This chain joins TRBV7-6 and TRBJ1-4; 10 bases agree with TRBD1. The CDR3 has 13 residues. V lost 3 bases to trimming and J lost 12 bases; unmatched junction nucleotides: 4. The V gene's germline CDR1 is SGHVS and CDR2 FNYEAQ. This CDR3 reads CASSLTGGAELFF. CDR3 DNA sequence: TGTGCCAGCAGCTTGACAGGGGGCGCTGAACTGTTTTTT.

The chain has TRBV25-1 and TRBJ2-4; 9 positions agree with TRBD1. Germline V gene data show CDR1 as MGHDK and CDR2 as SYGVNS. The ends lost 7 bases at V and 3 bases at J; junction bases unmatched: 16. The CDR3 extends over 18 amino acids. For the CDR3, the DNA is TGTGCCAGCACGGGACAGGGTAGAATAGGGTCCCTCAAAAACATTCAGTACTTC. Translated, it gives CASTGQGRIGSLKNIQYF.

This clone has ten or more counts. A read error may account for a junction end that differs from germline. The CDR3: CASSVGLADAGGF. DNA of the CDR3: TGTGCCAGCAGTGTCGGACTAGCGGACGCGGGGGGCTTC. This chain links TRBV6-1 with TRBJ2-7, with 10 bases matching TRBD2. The CDR3 sequence is 13 residues long. Germline V gene lookup returns CDR1 MNHNS and CDR2 SASEGT.

This sequence joins TRBV4-3 and TRBJ1-2; 8 bases align to TRBD1. The J segment lost 6 bases and the V segment lost 0 bases, leaving 9 bases of the junction unmatched. Germline loops: CDR1 LGHNA, CDR2 YSLEER. The CDR3 length is 16 residues. CDR3 sequence (DNA): TGCGCCAGCAGCCAAGAGTGGACAGGGATGTATGATGGCTACACCTTC. It yields the protein CASSQEWTGMYDGYTF.

The CDR3 nucleotides read TGTGCCATCAGTGAGCTGGACTCGTACACAGATACGCAGTATTTT. Amino acid sequence: CAISELDSYTDTQYF. The gene calls are TRBV10-3 and TRBJ2-3; D is possibly TRBD2 (5 bases). CDR1 is ENHRY, CDR2 SYGVKD, per germline. The CDR3 totals 15 residues. Trimming shortened V by 2 bases and J by 2 bases, and 11 bases separated the two germline ends.

The V and J genes are TRBV11-2 and TRBJ2-3; no firm D call. This CDR3 region has 14 residues. CDR1 SGHAT and CDR2 FQNNGV come from the germline V gene. V lost 5 bases and J 3 bases, leaving 12 bases between the germline ends. CDR3 in amino acids: CASSRPQGTDTQYF. CDR3 sequence (DNA): TGTGCCAGCAGCCGACCTCAAGGTACAGATACGCAGTATTTT.

V usage is TRBV9 and J usage is TRBJ2-7, with 7 positions matching TRBD2. Trimming took 3 bases from V and 2 from J; bases not matched to a gene: 5. CDR1 is SGDLS and CDR2 is YYNGEE in the germline V gene. The CDR3 covers 14 residues. CDR3 residues: CASSATLAAYEQYF. The CDR3 coding sequence is TGTGCCAGCAGCGCCACGCTAGCGGCCTACGAGCAGTACTTC.

The chain couples TRBV7-2 to TRBJ2-7; D is ambiguous. Trimming took 2 bases from V and 3 from J, leaving 5 bases between them. Germline lookup yields CDR1 SGHTA and CDR2 FQGNSA. CDR3 length: 12 amino acids. Here the CDR3 reads CASSLPGYEQYF. In DNA, the CDR3 is TGTGCCAGCAGCTTACCTGGCTACGAGCAGTACTTC.

J is TRBJ1-1 and V is TRBV27, with D possibly being TRBD1 (5 bases). CDR3 size: 13 residues. Germline loops: CDR1 MNHEY, CDR2 SMNVEV (reference sequence). Trimming took 2 bases from V and 3 from J, leaving 7 bases between them. CDR3 DNA: TGTGCCAGCAGTTTAGCAGGGTACACTGAAGCTTTCTTT. Amino acid sequence: CASSLAGYTEAFF.

This clone was picked up many times. CDR3 DNA sequence: TGCGCCAGCAGCCAAGCTGGTTGGGACTTCTACGAGCAGTACTTC. Translated, it gives CASSQAGWDFYEQYF. The J gene is TRBJ2-7, the V gene TRBV4-3; maybe TRBD2 (6 bases). CDR3 size: 15 residues. Germline CDR1 is LGHNA and CDR2 is YSLEER. V shed 1 base and J shed 3 bases, with 13 bases lying between them.

The chain employs TRBV25-1 and TRBJ2-3; possible D gene TRBD1, 6 bases. Looked up from germline, CDR1 is MGHDK and CDR2 is SYGVNS. V dropped 2 bases and J dropped 0 bases, with 9 bases sitting between them. CDR3 size: 15 residues. The CDR3 region has the DNA TGTGCCAGCAGTGAAACAGGACAGAGCACAGATACGCAGTATTTT. Amino acids: CASSETGQSTDTQYF.

The genes are TRBV6-1 and TRBJ2-7; either TRBD1 or TRBD2 may supply D (7 bases each). The CDR3 has 15 amino acids. V was shortened by 2 bases and J by 5 bases, with 16 bases between the two germline ends. Germline loops: CDR1 MNHNS, CDR2 SASEGT. This chain's CDR3 is CASSELGGDSDEQYF. CDR3 DNA: TGTGCCAGCAGTGAATTAGGGGGGGACAGTGACGAGCAGTACTTC.

The chain recombines TRBV4-2 with TRBJ2-1; D uncertain. Germline CDR1 and CDR2: LGHNA and YNFKEQ. V was trimmed by 0 bases and J by 5 bases, leaving 5 bases between them. CDR3 length equals 13 residues. DNA for the CDR3: TGTGCCAGCAGCCAAGAGGGGAACAATGAGCAGTTCTTC. It codes for CASSQEGNNEQFF.

This clone was observed a single time. This chain uses TRBV25-1 with TRBJ2-5; 7 bases are shared with TRBD2. Germline V lookup: CDR1 MGHDK, CDR2 SYGVNS. This CDR3 is built from 15 residues. Unmatched junction bases numbered 7, after V lost 6 bases and J lost 0 bases. The CDR3 DNA sequence: TGTGCCAGCAGAGATACTAGCGCGTACCAAGAGACCCAGTACTTC. It translates to CASRDTSAYQETQYF.

The CDR3 DNA reads TGTGCCAGCAGTGCTACCACAGGGGGCAGGGACGAGCAGTACTTC. The encoded protein is CASSATTGGRDEQYF. This chain links TRBV6-1 with TRBJ2-7, with 9 bases matching TRBD1. The CDR3 loop spans 15 amino acids. Germline values: CDR1 MNHNS, CDR2 SASEGT. The trim removed 4 bases at V and 5 bases at J, leaving 9 bases unmatched.

J is TRBJ2-1 and V is TRBV7-8; D remains ambiguous. This CDR3 has 10 amino acids. Germline assignment: CDR1 SGHVS and CDR2 FQNEAQ. V lost 8 bases and J lost 4, with 3 bases in between. CDR3 in amino acids: CASAYNEQFF. In DNA form, the CDR3 reads TGTGCCAGCGCTTACAATGAGCAGTTCTTC. Looking up the rest from reference TRBV7-8 and TRBJ2-1 gives the full variable domain: GAGVSQSPRYKVAKRGQDVALRCDPISGHVSLFWYQQALGQGPEFLTYFQNEAQLDKSGLPSDRFFAERPEGSVSTLKIQRTQQEDSAVYLCASAYNEQFFGPGTRLTVL.

This clone was detected many times. The same CDR3 arises from other DNA sequences in this sample as well. The CDR3 loop reads CASRLADYNEQFF. The CDR3 DNA is TGTGCCAGCAGGCTAGCGGACTACAATGAGCAGTTCTTC. J is TRBJ2-1 and V is TRBV7-9; the match to TRBD2 covers 7 bases. The germline CDR1 and CDR2 sequences are SEHNR and FQNEAQ (reference sequence). V lost 6 bases, J lost 3 bases, and 2 bases stayed unmatched. The length of the CDR3 is 13 residues.

This chain joins TRBV7-3 and TRBJ2-1; D perhaps matches TRBD2 (5 bases). Germline lookup yields CDR1 SGHTA and CDR2 FQGTGA. There are 14 residues in the CDR3. V was clipped by 2 bases and J by 6 bases, with 11 bases between them. The CDR3 region has the DNA TGTGCCAGCAGCTTATTAATAGGGAGCAATGAGCAGTTCTTC. Protein sequence: CASSLLIGSNEQFF.

This chain uses TRBV29-1 with TRBJ2-3, with unresolved D. Germline lookup yields CDR1 SQVTM and CDR2 ANQGSEA. The CDR3 covers 13 residues. V lost 3 bases, J lost 0 bases, and 7 bases lay in between. Written as DNA, the CDR3 is TGCAGCGTTGAGTTAGATAGCACAGATACGCAGTATTTT. It codes for CSVELDSTDTQYF.

V gene TRBV28 combines with J gene TRBJ2-7, with D maybe TRBD2 (6 bases). This CDR3 contains 11 residues. CDR1 and CDR2 from the germline V gene are MDHEN and SYDVKM. CDR3 nucleotide sequence: TGTGGGGTGGGGGGTTCCTACGAGCAGTACTTC. Its translation: CGVGGSYEQYF.

A remark on this clone: A read error may be the cause here, since a much bigger clone is one base away. The chain recombines TRBV4-3 with TRBJ2-3; D perhaps matches TRBD2 (7 bases). Germline CDR1 and CDR2: LGHNA and YSLEER. The CDR3 has 17 amino acids. V gave up 5 bases and J gave up 2 bases, with 20 bases separating them. The CDR3 here is CASSLEGGQGVTDTQYF. The CDR3 bases are TGCGCCAGCAGCTTGGAGGGGGGGCAGGGTGTCACAGATACGCAGTATTTT.

This sequence joins TRBV6-1 and TRBJ1-1, with D hard to call. The CDR3 contains 12 residues. Germline loops: CDR1 MNHNS, CDR2 SASEGT. Trimming left V 7 bases short and J 0 bases short, with 6 bases between. This chain's CDR3 is CASTTMNTEAFF. In nucleotides, the CDR3 is TGTGCCAGCACTACTATGAACACTGAAGCTTTCTTT.

This clone was observed a single time. The V and J genes are TRBV25-1 and TRBJ2-5; 10 nucleotides agree with TRBD2. CDR1 MGHDK and CDR2 SYGVNS come from the germline V gene. This CDR3 is built from 15 residues. V lost 4 bases and J lost 5; bases outside the gene matches: 7. CDR3 protein: CASSGPSGREETQYF. The CDR3 nucleotides read TGTGCCAGCAGTGGGCCTAGCGGGAGAGAGGAGACCCAGTACTTC.